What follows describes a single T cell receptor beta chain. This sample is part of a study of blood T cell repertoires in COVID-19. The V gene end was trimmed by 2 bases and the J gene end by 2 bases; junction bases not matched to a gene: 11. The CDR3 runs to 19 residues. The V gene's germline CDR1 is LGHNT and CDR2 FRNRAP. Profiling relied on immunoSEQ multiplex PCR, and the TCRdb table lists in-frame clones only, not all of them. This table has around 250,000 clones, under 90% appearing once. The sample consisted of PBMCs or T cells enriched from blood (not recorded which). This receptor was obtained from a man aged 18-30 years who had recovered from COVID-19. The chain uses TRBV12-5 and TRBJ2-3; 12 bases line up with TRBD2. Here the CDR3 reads CASGLYYRGLAGFTDTQYF. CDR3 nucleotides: TGTGCTAGTGGTTTGTATTACCGAGGACTAGCGGGATTCACAGATACGCAGTATTTT.